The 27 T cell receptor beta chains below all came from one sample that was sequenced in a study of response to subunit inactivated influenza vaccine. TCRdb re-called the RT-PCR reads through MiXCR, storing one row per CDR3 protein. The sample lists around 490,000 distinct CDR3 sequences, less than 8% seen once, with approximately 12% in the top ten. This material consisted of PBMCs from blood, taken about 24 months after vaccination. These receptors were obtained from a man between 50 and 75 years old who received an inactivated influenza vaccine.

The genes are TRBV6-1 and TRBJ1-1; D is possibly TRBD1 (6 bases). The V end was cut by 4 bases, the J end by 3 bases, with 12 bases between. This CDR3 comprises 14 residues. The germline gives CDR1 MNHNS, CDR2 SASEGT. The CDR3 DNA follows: TGTGCCAGCAGTGTCCAGAGGGGGGACACTGAAGCTTTCTTT. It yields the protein CASSVQRGDTEAFF.

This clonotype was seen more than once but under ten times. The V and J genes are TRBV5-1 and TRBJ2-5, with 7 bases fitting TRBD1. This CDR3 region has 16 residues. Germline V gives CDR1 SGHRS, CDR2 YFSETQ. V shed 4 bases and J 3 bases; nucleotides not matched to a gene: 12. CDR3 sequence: CASSQGVASVKETQYF. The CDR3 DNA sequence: TGCGCCAGCAGCCAGGGGGTAGCTTCCGTAAAAGAGACCCAGTACTTC. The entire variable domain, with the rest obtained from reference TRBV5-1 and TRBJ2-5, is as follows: KAGVTQTPRYLIKTRGQQVTLSCSPISGHRSVSWYQQTPGQGLQFLFEYFSETQRNKGNFPGRFSGRQFSNSRSEMNVSTLELGDSALYLCASSQGVASVKETQYFGPGTRLLVL.

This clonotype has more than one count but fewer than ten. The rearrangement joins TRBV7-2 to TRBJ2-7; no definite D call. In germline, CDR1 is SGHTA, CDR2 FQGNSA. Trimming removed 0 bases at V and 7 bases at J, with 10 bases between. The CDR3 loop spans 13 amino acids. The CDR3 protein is CASSLAAVSEQYF. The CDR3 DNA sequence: TGTGCCAGCAGCTTAGCCGCCGTCTCTGAGCAGTACTTC.

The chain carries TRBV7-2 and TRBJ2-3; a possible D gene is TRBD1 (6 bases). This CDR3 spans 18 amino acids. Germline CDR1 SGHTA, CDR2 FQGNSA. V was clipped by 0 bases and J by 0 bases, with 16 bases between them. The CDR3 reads CASSLASTGTPSTDTQYF. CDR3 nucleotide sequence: TGTGCCAGCAGCTTAGCGTCCACAGGGACCCCTAGCACAGATACGCAGTATTTT.

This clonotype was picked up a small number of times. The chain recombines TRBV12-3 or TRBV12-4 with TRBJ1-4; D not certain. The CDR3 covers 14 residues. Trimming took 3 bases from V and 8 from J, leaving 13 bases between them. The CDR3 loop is CASSFAGLKEKLFF. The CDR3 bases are TGTGCCAGCAGTTTTGCGGGTCTAAAGGAAAAACTGTTTTTT.

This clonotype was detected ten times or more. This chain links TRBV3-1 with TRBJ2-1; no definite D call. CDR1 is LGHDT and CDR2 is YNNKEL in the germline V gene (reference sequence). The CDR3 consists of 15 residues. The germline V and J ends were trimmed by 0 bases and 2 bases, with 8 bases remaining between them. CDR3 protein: CASSQEGFTYNEQFF. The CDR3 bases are TGTGCCAGCAGCCAAGAGGGTTTCACCTACAATGAGCAGTTCTTC.

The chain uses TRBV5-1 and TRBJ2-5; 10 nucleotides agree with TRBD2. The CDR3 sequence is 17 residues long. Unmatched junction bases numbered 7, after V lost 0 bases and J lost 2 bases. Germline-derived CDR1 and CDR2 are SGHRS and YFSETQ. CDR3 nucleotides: TGCGCCAGCAGCTTGGTGGGTAGCGGGGGGTCGCAAGAGACCCAGTACTTC. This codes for CASSLVGSGGSQETQYF.

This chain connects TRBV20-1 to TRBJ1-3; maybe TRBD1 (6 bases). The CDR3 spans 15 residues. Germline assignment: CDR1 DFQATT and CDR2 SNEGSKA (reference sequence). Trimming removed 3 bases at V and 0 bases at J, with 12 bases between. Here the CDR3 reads CSASVTGSSGNTIYF. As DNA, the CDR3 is TGCAGTGCTAGTGTTACAGGGAGCTCTGGAAACACCATATATTTT.

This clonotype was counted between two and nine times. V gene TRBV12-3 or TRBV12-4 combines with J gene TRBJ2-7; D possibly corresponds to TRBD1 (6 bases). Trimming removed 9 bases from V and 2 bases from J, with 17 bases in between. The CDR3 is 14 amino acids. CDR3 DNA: TGTGCCAGAGCGGCGGACAGTGACCCCTACGAGCAGTACTTC. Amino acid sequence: CARAADSDPYEQYF.

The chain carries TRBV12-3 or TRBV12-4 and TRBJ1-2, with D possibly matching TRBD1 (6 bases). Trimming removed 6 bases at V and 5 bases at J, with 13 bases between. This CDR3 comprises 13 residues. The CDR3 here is CASRDSQEYGYTF. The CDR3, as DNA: TGTGCCAGCAGGGACAGCCAGGAGTATGGCTACACCTTC.

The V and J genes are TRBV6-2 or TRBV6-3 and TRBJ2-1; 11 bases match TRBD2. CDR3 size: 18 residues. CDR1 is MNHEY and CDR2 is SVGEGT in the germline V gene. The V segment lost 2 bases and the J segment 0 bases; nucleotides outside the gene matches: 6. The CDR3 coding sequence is TGTGCCAGCAGTTACGAACTAGCGGGAGTAAGCTCCTACAATGAGCAGTTCTTC. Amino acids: CASSYELAGVSSYNEQFF.

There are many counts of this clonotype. In DNA form, the CDR3 reads TGTGCCAGCAGCGCCCACGACAGGGGAGGTACTGAAGCTTTCTTT. Encoded protein: CASSAHDRGGTEAFF. The gene calls are TRBV11-2 and TRBJ1-1, with 8 positions matching TRBD1. This CDR3 is built from 15 residues. V shed 5 bases, J shed 5 bases, and the junction held 10 bases outside the gene matches. Germline loops: CDR1 SGHAT, CDR2 FQNNGV.

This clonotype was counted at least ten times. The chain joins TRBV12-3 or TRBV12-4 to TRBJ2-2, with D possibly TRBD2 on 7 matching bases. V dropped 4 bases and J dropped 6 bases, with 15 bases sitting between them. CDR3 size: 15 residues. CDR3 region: CASSSEGGRAGELFF. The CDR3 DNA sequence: TGTGCCAGCAGTTCCGAAGGGGGGAGGGCCGGGGAGCTGTTTTTT.

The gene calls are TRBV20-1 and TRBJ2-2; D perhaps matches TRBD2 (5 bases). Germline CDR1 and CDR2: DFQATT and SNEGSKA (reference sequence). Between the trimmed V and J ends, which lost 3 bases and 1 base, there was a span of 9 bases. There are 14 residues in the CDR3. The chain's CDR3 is CSASRLQNTGELFF. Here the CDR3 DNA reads TGCAGTGCTAGCAGACTACAGAACACCGGGGAGCTGTTTTTT.

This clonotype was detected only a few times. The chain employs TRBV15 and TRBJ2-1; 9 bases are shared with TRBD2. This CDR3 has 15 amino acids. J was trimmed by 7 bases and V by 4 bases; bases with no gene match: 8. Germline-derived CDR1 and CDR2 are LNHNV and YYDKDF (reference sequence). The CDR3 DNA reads TGTGCCACCAGCACAAGAGCGGGAGGATTAAATGAGCAGTTCTTC. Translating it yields CATSTRAGGLNEQFF.

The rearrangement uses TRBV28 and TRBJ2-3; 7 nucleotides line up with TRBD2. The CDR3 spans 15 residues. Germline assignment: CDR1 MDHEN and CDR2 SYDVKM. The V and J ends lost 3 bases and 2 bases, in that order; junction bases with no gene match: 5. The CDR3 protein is CASSFGGGDTDTQYF. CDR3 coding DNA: TGTGCCAGCAGTTTCGGGGGAGGGGACACAGATACGCAGTATTTT.

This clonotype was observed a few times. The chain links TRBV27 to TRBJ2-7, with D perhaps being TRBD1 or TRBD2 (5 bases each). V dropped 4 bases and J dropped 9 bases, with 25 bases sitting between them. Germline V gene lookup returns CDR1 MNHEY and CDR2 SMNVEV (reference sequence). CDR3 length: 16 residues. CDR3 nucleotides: TGTGCCAGCAGTTCAACCGGGACCCCCTCTACGAAGGTGCAGTACTTC. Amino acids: CASSSTGTPSTKVQYF.

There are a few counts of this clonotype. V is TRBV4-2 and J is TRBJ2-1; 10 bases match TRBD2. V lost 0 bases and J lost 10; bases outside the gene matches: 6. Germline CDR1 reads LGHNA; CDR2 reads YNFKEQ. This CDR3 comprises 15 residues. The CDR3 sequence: CASSQERSAGGEQFF. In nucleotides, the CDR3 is TGTGCCAGCAGCCAAGAGAGGTCAGCGGGGGGGGAGCAGTTCTTC.

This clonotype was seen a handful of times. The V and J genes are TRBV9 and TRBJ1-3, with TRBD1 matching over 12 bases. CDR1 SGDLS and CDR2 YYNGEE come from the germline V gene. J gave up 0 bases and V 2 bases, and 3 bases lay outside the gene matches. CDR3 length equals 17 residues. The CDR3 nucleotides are TGTGCCAGCAGCGTTGGGACAGGGGGCTACTCTGGAAACACCATATATTTT. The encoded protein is CASSVGTGGYSGNTIYF.

The CDR3 reads CASSQGEGNYEQYF. Here the CDR3 DNA reads TGTGCCAGCAGCCAAGGGGAGGGGAACTACGAGCAGTACTTC. The V call is TRBV4-2, the J call TRBJ2-7, with 7 positions matching TRBD2. The CDR3 has 14 residues. The germline V gene encodes CDR1 LGHNA and CDR2 YNFKEQ. With V trimmed by 1 base and J by 3 bases, 3 bases remained unmatched.

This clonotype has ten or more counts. The CDR3 sequence: CASSQERHFPWWEQYF. The CDR3 DNA sequence: TGCGCCAGCAGCCAAGAACGGCACTTCCCGTGGTGGGAGCAGTACTTC. The chain employs TRBV4-3 and TRBJ2-7; no clear D gene. The CDR3 is made up of 16 amino acids. The germline V gene has CDR1 LGHNA and CDR2 YSLEER. Trimming shortened V by 0 bases and J by 7 bases, and 19 bases separated the two germline ends.

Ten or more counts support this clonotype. CDR3 sequence: CSARDGSSIDEQYF. The CDR3 nucleotides read TGCAGTGCTAGAGATGGTAGCTCTATCGACGAGCAGTACTTC. This rearrangement joins TRBV20-1 to TRBJ2-7; D is undetermined. CDR1 is DFQATT, CDR2 SNEGSKA, per germline (reference sequence). The CDR3 has 14 residues. Trimming cost V 0 bases and J 5 bases, with 14 bases left between them.

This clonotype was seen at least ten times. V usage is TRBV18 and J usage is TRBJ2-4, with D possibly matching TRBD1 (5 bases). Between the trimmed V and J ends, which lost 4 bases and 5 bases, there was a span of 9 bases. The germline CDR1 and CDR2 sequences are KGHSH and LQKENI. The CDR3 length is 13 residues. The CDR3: CASSLGAENIQYF. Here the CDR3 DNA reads TGTGCCAGCTCACTTGGGGCCGAAAACATTCAGTACTTC.

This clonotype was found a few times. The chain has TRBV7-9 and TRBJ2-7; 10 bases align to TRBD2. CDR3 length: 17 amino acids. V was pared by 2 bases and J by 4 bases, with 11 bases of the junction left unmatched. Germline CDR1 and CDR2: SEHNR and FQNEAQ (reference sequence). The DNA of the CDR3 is TGTGCCAGCAGCTTAATCAGCGGGAGGGCCCTCGGGTACGAGCAGTACTTC. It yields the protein CASSLISGRALGYEQYF. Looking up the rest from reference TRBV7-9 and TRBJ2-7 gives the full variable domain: DTGVSQNPRHKITKRGQNVTFRCDPISEHNRLYWYRQTLGQGPEFLTYFQNEAQLEKSRLLSDRFSAERPKGSFSTLEIQRTEQGDSAMYLCASSLISGRALGYEQYFGPGTRLTVT.

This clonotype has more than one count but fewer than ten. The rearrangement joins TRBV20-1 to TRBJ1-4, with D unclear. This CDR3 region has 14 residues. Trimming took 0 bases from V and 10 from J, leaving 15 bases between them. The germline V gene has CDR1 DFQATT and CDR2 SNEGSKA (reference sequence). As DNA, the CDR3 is TGCAGTGCTAGAGATCGGTCACGACGCGGAAAACTGTTTTTT. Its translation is CSARDRSRRGKLFF.

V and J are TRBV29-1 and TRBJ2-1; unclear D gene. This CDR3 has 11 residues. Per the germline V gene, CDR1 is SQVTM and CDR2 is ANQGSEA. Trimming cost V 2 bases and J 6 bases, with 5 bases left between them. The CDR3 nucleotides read TGCAGCGTTGAAAAGAGCAATGAGCAGTTCTTC. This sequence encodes CSVEKSNEQFF.

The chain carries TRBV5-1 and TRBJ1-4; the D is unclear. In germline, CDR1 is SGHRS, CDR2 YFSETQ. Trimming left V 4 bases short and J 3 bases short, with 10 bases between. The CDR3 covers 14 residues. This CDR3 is CASSQTSANEKLFF. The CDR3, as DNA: TGCGCCAGCAGCCAAACCTCGGCTAATGAAAAACTGTTTTTT.